This TCR beta chain was identified in a study of T cell responses to AZD1222 COVID-19 vaccine. Note on this clone: The antigen is undetermined.

TCRdb keeps only in-frame clones here, not all; method: immunoSEQ multiplex PCR. The sample consists of approximately 130,000 clones, less than 95% of them appearing once. Study-level results: Spike-specific TCR breadth and depth went up after people got two AZD1222 doses. Spike-wide vaccine-associated CD4 TCRs dominated at 160-218 and 743-854. Of the AZD1222 recipients, only 5 to 7 were seropositive at baseline.

This clonotype was sampled from an adult in good health. The source material was peripheral blood, sampled on day 0 of AZD1222 vaccination.

CDR3 bases: TGTGCCAGCAGTGAAGTCGGCCCACAGGGGGCGGTTAGAAGTGAGCAGTTCTTC. Amino acid sequence: CASSEVGPQGAVRSEQFF. The V and J genes are TRBV6-1 and TRBJ2-1, with 9 bases fitting TRBD1. V gave up 1 base and J gave up 9 bases; unmatched junction bases: 16. Germline V gene data show CDR1 as MNHNS and CDR2 as SASEGT. CDR3 length: 18 amino acids.